Listed here are 15 T cell receptor beta chains from one sample, sequenced in a study of beta chain features in type 1 diabetes. Of the isolated RNA, all was reverse transcribed, and so the sequenced material was expressed TCRB transcripts. TCRdb's table, derived via immunoSEQ multiplex PCR, lists solely in-frame clones and lacks some. The top ten hold roughly 0.017% of the sample, which has around 350,000 clones, roughly an eighth seen once. The material sequenced was naive CD4+ T cells from blood. These TCRs come from a man aged 18-30 years in good health.

The chain employs TRBV12-5 and TRBJ2-5; D is unclear. Deletions cut 1 base from V and 6 bases from J, with 3 bases between. CDR1 is LGHNT, CDR2 FRNRAP, per germline. The CDR3 is 11 amino acids. The CDR3 DNA reads TGTGCTAGTGGTTTGGAGCAGACCCAGTACTTC. Protein: CASGLEQTQYF. The entire variable domain, with the rest obtained from reference TRBV12-5 and TRBJ2-5, is as follows: DARVTQTPRHKVTEMGQEVTMRCQPILGHNTVFWYRQTMMQGLELLAYFRNRAPLDDSGMPKDRFSAEMPDATLATLKIQPSEPRDSAVYFCASGLEQTQYFGPGTRLLVL.

The chain joins TRBV4-3 to TRBJ2-7, with TRBD1 identical over 9 bases. The CDR3 has 17 amino acids. The junction had 16 bases not matched to a gene; V was cut back by 4 bases and J by 6 bases. CDR1 is LGHNA and CDR2 is YSLEER in the germline V gene. The CDR3 reads CASSRDFLGTGFSEQYF. CDR3 coding DNA: TGCGCCAGCAGCCGAGATTTTCTCGGGACAGGGTTTAGCGAGCAGTACTTC.

The table lists this clone with many counts. The rearrangement uses TRBV18 and TRBJ2-5; D possibly corresponds to TRBD2 (5 bases). The V end lost 3 bases, the J end lost 3 bases, and 8 bases lay between the germline ends. Germline V CDR1 and CDR2: KGHSH, LQKENI. The CDR3 covers 13 residues. The CDR3 nucleotides read TGTGCCAGCTCACCGCTCGGGAAAGAGACCCAGTACTTC. Protein product: CASSPLGKETQYF.

The chain combines TRBV15 with TRBJ1-1; D remains ambiguous. CDR1 and CDR2 from the germline V gene are LNHNV and YYDKDF (reference sequence). CDR3 length equals 14 residues. V lost 0 bases, J lost 0 bases, and 5 bases lay in between. The CDR3: CATSRDLVNTEAFF. The CDR3 bases are TGTGCCACCAGCAGAGATTTAGTGAACACTGAAGCTTTCTTT.

The chain couples TRBV7-6 to TRBJ2-1, with TRBD2 matching over 8 bases. The length of the CDR3 is 15 residues. Per the germline V gene, CDR1 is SGHVS and CDR2 is FNYEAQ. J gave up 7 bases and V 4 bases, and 9 bases lay outside the gene matches. The CDR3 is CASSYTSGEGNEQFF. CDR3 sequence (DNA): TGTGCCAGCAGCTACACTAGCGGCGAGGGGAATGAGCAGTTCTTC.

This chain uses TRBV5-1 with TRBJ2-1; TRBD1 matches at 10 bases. V dropped 4 bases and J dropped 7; count of bases not matched to a gene: 8. Germline CDR1 and CDR2: SGHRS and YFSETQ. CDR3 length equals 15 residues. The CDR3 DNA sequence: TGCGCCAGCAGCCCCCGGACAGGGGGAAGGAATGAGCAGTTCTTC. Amino acids: CASSPRTGGRNEQFF.

This chain uses TRBV7-2 with TRBJ2-7; 9 bases align to TRBD1. The CDR3 contains 16 residues. Germline CDR1 is SGHTA and CDR2 is FQGNSA. The ends lost 6 bases at V and 3 bases at J; junction bases unmatched: 12. CDR3 DNA: TGTGCCAGCAGTTCAACAGGGGGCGCCTTTCTCTACGAGCAGTACTTC. Translated, it gives CASSSTGGAFLYEQYF. Together with reference TRBV7-2 and TRBJ2-7, the CDR3 gives the full variable domain: GAGVSQSPSNKVTEKGKDVELRCDPISGHTALYWYRQSLGQGLEFLIYFQGNSAPDKSGLPSDRFSAERTGGSVSTLTIQRTQQEDSAVYLCASSSTGGAFLYEQYFGPGTRLTVT.

The V and J genes are TRBV4-2 and TRBJ1-1; no clear D. The CDR3 loop spans 15 amino acids. Trimming cost V 0 bases and J 10 bases, with 18 bases left between them. CDR1 is LGHNA and CDR2 is YNFKEQ in the germline V gene. In nucleotides, the CDR3 is TGTGCCAGCAGCCAAGAGGAGGGTACCCCGCGAGGAGCTTTCTTT. Translation: CASSQEEGTPRGAFF.

The CDR3 sequence: CASSSGREPNNEQFF. Here the CDR3 DNA reads TGTGCCAGCAGCTCGGGGCGGGAGCCCAACAATGAGCAGTTCTTC. The rearrangement joins TRBV7-9 to TRBJ2-1; 7 positions agree with TRBD2. Germline CDR1 and CDR2: SEHNR and FQNEAQ (reference sequence). The ends lost 4 bases at V and 5 bases at J; junction bases unmatched: 8. The CDR3 length is 15 residues.

The chain joins TRBV7-2 to TRBJ2-3; tentatively, D is TRBD2 (5 bases). The V end lost 5 bases, the J end lost 4 bases, and 10 bases lay between the germline ends. Germline assignment: CDR1 SGHTA and CDR2 FQGNSA. The CDR3 consists of 13 residues. The CDR3 spells CASSVLGADTQYF. The CDR3 DNA reads as TGTGCCAGCAGCGTACTAGGCGCAGATACGCAGTATTTT. The variable domain in full, completed from reference TRBV7-2 and TRBJ2-3, reads GAGVSQSPSNKVTEKGKDVELRCDPISGHTALYWYRQSLGQGLEFLIYFQGNSAPDKSGLPSDRFSAERTGGSVSTLTIQRTQQEDSAVYLCASSVLGADTQYFGPGTRLTVL.

This clone was detected a few times. V usage is TRBV28 and J usage is TRBJ2-1, with D maybe TRBD2 (7 bases). The germline gives CDR1 MDHEN, CDR2 SYDVKM. This CDR3 has 16 residues. Trimming cost V 5 bases and J 4 bases, with 18 bases left between them. The CDR3 DNA follows: TGTGCCAGCAGTATTATCCGGGGGGCCTCATACAATGAGCAGTTCTTC. This encodes CASSIIRGASYNEQFF.

Worth noting for this clone: Mismatch with germline at one junction end may stem from a read error. The rearrangement uses TRBV4-1 and TRBJ2-6, with D perhaps TRBD2 (5 bases). The germline gives CDR1 MGHRA, CDR2 YSYEKL. The CDR3 loop spans 17 amino acids. CDR3 sequence (DNA): TGCGCCAGCAGACAAGAGGTTCCGGGGACTGGGGCCAACGTCCTGACTTTC. Its protein product is CASRQEVPGTGANVLTF.

The rearrangement links TRBV7-2 to TRBJ2-1; TRBD2 matches 11 bases. CDR1 and CDR2 from the germline V gene are SGHTA and FQGNSA. The CDR3 is made up of 16 amino acids. The V and J ends lost 2 bases and 5 bases, in that order; junction bases with no gene match: 5. The CDR3 is CASSLTSGSVNNEQFF. The DNA of the CDR3 is TGTGCCAGCAGCTTAACTAGCGGGAGCGTCAACAATGAGCAGTTCTTC.

This clone was detected a few times. The chain joins TRBV7-8 to TRBJ1-2; D is unresolved. CDR1 SGHVS and CDR2 FQNEAQ come from the germline V gene. The CDR3 sequence is 15 residues long. Trimming took off 5 bases at V and 0 bases at J, with 13 bases between the two ends. The CDR3 bases are TGTGCCAGCAGCCACCGCCAGACTGCTAACTATGGCTACACCTTC. Its translation: CASSHRQTANYGYTF.

The gene calls are TRBV27 and TRBJ2-2, with 8 bases aligning to TRBD1. Germline values: CDR1 MNHEY, CDR2 SMNVEV (reference sequence). This CDR3 is 16 amino acids long. Germline trimming cut 5 bases from V and 5 bases from J; bases unmatched to any gene: 10. CDR3 DNA: TGTGCCAGCAGTGCCCGGGACAGGCCCAGGACCGGGGAGCTGTTTTTT. Translation gives CASSARDRPRTGELFF.